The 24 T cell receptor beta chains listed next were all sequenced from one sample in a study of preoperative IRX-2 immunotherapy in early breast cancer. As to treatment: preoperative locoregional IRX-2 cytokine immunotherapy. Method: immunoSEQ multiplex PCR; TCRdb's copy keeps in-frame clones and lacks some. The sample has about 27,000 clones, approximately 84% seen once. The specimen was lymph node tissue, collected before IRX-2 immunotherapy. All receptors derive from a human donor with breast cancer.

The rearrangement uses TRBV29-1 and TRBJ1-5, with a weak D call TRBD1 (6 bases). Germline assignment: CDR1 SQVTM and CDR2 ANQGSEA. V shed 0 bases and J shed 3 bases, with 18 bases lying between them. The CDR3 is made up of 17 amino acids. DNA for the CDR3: TGCAGCGTTGAAGAGGTAGTAAAAGGACAGCCCAATCAGCCCCAGCATTTT. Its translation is CSVEEVVKGQPNQPQHF.

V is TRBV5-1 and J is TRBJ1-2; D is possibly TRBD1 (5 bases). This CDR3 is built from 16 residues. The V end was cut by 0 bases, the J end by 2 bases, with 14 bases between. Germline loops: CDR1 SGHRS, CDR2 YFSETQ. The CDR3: CASSLDRPTLNYGYTF. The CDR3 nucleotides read TGCGCCAGCAGCTTGGACAGGCCGACATTGAACTATGGCTACACCTTC.

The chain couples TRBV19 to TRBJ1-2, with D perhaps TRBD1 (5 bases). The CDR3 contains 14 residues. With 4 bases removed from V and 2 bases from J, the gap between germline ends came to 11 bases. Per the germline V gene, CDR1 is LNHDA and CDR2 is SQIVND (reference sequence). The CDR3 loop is CASSRGDRNYGYTF. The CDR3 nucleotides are TGTGCCAGTAGTAGGGGAGACAGAAACTATGGCTACACCTTC. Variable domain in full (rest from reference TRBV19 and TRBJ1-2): DGGITQSPKYLFRKEGQNVTLSCEQNLNHDAMYWYRQDPGQGLRLIYYSQIVNDFQKGDIAEGYSVSREKKESFPLTVTSAQKNPTAFYLCASSRGDRNYGYTFGSGTRLTVV.

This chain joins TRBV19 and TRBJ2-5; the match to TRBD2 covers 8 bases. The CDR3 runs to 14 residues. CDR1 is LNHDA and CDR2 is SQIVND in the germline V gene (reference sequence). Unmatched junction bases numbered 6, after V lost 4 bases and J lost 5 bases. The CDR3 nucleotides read TGTGCCAGTAGTAGTAGCGGGGTAAGGGAGACCCAGTACTTC. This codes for CASSSSGVRETQYF.

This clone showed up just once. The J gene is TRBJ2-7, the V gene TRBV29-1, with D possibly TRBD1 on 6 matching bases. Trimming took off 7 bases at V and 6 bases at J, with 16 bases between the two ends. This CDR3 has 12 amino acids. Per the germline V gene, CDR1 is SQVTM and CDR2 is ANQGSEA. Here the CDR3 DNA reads TGCAGCGGGGGACAAGCTTATGCCGAGCAGTACTTC. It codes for CSGGQAYAEQYF.

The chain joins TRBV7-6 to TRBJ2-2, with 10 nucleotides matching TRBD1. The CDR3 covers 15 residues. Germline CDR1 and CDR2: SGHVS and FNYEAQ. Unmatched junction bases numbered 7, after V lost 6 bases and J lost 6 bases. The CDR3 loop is CASRAGQGRAGELFF. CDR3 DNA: TGTGCCAGCAGGGCGGGACAGGGGCGGGCCGGGGAGCTGTTTTTT.

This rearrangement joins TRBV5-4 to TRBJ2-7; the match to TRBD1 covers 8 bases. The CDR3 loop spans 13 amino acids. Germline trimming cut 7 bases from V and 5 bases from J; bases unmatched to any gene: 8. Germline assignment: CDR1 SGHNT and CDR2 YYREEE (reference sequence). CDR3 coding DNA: TGTGCCAGCGGAATGACAGGGGTTGACGAGCAGTACTTC. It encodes CASGMTGVDEQYF.

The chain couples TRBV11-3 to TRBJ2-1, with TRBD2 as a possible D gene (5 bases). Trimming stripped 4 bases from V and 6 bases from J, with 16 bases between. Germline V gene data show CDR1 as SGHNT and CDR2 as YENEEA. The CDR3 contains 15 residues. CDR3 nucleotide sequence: TGTGCCAGCAGCTACCTTAGCGTCGTCGGCAATGAGCAGTTCTTC. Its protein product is CASSYLSVVGNEQFF.

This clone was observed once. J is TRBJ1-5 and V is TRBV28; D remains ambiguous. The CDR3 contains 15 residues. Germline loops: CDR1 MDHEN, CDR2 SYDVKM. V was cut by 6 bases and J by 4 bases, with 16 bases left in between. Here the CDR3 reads CASRFRARLNQPQHF. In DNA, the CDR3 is TGTGCCAGCAGATTTAGGGCCCGTCTGAATCAGCCCCAGCATTTT.

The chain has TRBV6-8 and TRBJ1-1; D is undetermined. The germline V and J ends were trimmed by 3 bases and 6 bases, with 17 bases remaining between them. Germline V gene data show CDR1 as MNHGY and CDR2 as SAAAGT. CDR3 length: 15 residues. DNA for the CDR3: TGTGCCAGCAGTTATCCCGAAATTTTCGAGGCTGAAGCTTTCTTT. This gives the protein CASSYPEIFEAEAFF.

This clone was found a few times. DNA for the CDR3: TGTGCCAGCAGCTTGTTTCTAGAAGCCATCGATGAGCAGTTCTTC. It codes for CASSLFLEAIDEQFF. This sequence joins TRBV11-3 and TRBJ2-1; no reliable D call. Per germline, CDR1 SGHNT and CDR2 YENEEA. The CDR3 runs to 15 residues. Deletions cut 3 bases from V and 8 bases from J, with 17 bases between.

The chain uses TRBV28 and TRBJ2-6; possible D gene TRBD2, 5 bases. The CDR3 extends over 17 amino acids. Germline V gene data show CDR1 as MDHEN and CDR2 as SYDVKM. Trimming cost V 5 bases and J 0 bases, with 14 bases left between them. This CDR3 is CASSPPRGSSGANVLTF. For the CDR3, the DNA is TGTGCCAGCAGTCCTCCCCGGGGTTCCTCTGGGGCCAACGTCCTGACTTTC. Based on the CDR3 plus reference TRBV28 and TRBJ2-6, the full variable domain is DVKVTQSSRYLVKRTGEKVFLECVQDMDHENMFWYRQDPGLGLRLIYFSYDVKMKEKGDIPEGYSVSREKKERFSLILESASTNQTSMYLCASSPPRGSSGANVLTFGAGSRLTVL.

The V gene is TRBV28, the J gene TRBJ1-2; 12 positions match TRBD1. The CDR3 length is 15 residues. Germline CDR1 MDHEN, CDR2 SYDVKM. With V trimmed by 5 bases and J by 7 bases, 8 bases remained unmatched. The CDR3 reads CASSDGTGGAGGYTF. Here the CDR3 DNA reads TGTGCCAGCAGTGACGGGACAGGGGGCGCGGGTGGCTACACCTTC.

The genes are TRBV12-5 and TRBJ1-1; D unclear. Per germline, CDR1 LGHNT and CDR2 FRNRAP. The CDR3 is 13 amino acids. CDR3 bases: TGTGCCAGCTTCCTTAGGCCGATCGGTGAAGCTTTCTTT. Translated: CASFLRPIGEAFF. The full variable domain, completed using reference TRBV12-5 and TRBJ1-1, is DARVTQTPRHKVTEMGQEVTMRCQPILGHNTVFWYRQTMMQGLELLAYFRNRAPLDDSGMPKDRFSAEMPDATLATLKIQPSEPRDSAVYFCASFLRPIGEAFFGQGTRLTVV.

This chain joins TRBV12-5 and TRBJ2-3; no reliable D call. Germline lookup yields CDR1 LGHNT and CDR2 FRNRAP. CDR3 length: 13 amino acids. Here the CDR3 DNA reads TGTGCCAGCAACCCATTTTCCCTTGGTACGCAGTATTTT. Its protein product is CASNPFSLGTQYF.

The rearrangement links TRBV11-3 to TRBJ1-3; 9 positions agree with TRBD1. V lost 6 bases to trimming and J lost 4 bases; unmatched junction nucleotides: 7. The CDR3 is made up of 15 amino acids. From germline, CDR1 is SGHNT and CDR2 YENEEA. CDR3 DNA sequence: TGTGCCAGCAGAAAAGACAGGGGGGAAGGAAACACCATATATTTT. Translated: CASRKDRGEGNTIYF.

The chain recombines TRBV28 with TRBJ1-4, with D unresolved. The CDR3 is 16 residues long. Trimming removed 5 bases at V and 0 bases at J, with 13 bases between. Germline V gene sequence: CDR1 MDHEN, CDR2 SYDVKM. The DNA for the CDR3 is TGTGCCAGCAGTAATCCAAATAGTGCAACTAATGAAAAACTGTTTTTT. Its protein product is CASSNPNSATNEKLFF. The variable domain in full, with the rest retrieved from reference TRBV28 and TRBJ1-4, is DVKVTQSSRYLVKRTGEKVFLECVQDMDHENMFWYRQDPGLGLRLIYFSYDVKMKEKGDIPEGYSVSREKKERFSLILESASTNQTSMYLCASSNPNSATNEKLFFGSGTQLSVL.

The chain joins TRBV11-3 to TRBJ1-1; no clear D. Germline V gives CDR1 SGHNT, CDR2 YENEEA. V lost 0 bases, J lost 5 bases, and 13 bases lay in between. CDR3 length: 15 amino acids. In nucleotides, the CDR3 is TGTGCCAGCAGCTTAGACTTAGCGGGTGGGACTGAAGCTTTCTTT. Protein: CASSLDLAGGTEAFF. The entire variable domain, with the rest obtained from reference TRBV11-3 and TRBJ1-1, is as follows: EAGVVQSPRYKIIEKKQPVAFWCNPISGHNTLYWYLQNLGQGPELLIRYENEEAVDDSQLPKDRFSAERLKGVDSTLKIQPAELGDSAVYLCASSLDLAGGTEAFFGQGTRLTVV.

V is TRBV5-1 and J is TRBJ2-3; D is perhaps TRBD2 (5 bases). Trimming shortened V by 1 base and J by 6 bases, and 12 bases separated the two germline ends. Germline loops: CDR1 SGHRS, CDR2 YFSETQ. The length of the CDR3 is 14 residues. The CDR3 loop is CASSLPGGGDTQYF. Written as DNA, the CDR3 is TGCGCCAGCAGCTTGCCAGGTGGCGGGGATACGCAGTATTTT.

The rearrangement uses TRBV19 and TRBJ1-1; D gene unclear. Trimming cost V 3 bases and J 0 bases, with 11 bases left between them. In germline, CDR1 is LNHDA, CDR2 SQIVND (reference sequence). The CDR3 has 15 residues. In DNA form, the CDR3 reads TGTGCCAGTAGTATGTCTATCCGGGTGAACACTGAAGCTTTCTTT. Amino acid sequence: CASSMSIRVNTEAFF.

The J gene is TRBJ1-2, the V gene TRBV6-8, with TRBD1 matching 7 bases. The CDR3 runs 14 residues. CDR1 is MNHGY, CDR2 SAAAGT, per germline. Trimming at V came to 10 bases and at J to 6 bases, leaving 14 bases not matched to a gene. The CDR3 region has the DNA TGTGCCATCAGACCGGACAGGCAGGGGCATGGCTACACCTTC. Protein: CAIRPDRQGHGYTF.

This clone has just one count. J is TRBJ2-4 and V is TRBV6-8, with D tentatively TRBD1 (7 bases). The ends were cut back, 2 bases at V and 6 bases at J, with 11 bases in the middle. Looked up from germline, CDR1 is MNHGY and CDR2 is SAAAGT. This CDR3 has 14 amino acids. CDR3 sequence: CASSYRQGGNIQYF. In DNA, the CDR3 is TGTGCCAGCAGTTACAGGCAGGGGGGAAACATTCAGTACTTC.

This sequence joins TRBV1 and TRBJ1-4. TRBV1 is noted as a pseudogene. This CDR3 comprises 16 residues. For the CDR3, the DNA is TGCGCCAGCAGCCAAGATGCCGGGACAACTAATGAAAAACTGTTTTTT. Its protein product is CASSQDAGTTNEKLFF.

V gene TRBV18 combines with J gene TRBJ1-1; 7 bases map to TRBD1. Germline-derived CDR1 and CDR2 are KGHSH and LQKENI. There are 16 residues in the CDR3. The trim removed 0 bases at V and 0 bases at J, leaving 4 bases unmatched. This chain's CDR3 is CASSPPRGQLNTEAFF. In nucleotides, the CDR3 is TGTGCCAGCTCACCACCCCGGGGACAGCTGAACACTGAAGCTTTCTTT.